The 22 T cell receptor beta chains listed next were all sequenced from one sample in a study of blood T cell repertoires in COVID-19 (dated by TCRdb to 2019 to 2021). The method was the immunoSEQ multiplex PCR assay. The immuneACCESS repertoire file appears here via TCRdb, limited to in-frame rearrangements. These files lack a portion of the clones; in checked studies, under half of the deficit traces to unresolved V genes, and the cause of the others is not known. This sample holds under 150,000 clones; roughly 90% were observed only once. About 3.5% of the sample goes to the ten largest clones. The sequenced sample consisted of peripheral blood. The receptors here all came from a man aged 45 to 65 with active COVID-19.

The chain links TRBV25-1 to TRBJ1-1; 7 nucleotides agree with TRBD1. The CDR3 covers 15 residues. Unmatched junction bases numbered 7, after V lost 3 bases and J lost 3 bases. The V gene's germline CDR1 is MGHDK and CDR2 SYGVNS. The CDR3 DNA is TGTGCCAGCAGTGAGTTAGACAGGGCGGACACTGAAGCTTTCTTT. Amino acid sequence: CASSELDRADTEAFF.

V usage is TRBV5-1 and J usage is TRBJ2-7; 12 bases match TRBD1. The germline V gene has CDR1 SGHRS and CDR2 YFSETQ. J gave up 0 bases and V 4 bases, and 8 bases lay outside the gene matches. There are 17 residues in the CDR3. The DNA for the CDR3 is TGCGCCAGCAGCCGAGGGGGACAGGGGGCAAGCTCCTACGAGCAGTACTTC. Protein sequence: CASSRGGQGASSYEQYF.

This chain's CDR3 is CASSMGARRTEAFF. The CDR3 DNA sequence: TGTGCCAGTAGTATGGGGGCCCGGAGAACTGAAGCTTTCTTT. The chain uses TRBV19 and TRBJ1-1; a weak D match, TRBD1 (6 bases). CDR3 length: 14 residues. Per germline, CDR1 LNHDA and CDR2 SQIVND (reference sequence). V lost 3 bases and J 5 bases, leaving 13 bases between the germline ends. Based on the CDR3 plus reference TRBV19 and TRBJ1-1, the full variable domain is DGGITQSPKYLFRKEGQNVTLSCEQNLNHDAMYWYRQDPGQGLRLIYYSQIVNDFQKGDIAEGYSVSREKKESFPLTVTSAQKNPTAFYLCASSMGARRTEAFFGQGTRLTVV.

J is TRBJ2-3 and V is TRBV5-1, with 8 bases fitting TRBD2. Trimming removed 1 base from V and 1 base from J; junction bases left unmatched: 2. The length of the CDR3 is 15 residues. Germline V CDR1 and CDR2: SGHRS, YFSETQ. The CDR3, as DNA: TGCGCCAGCAGCTTGACGACTAGCGGCACAGATACGCAGTATTTT. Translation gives CASSLTTSGTDTQYF.

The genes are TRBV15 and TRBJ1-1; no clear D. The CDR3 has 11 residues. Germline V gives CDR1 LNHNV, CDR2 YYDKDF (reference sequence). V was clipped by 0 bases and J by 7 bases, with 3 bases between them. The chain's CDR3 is CATSRDYEAFF. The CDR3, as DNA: TGTGCCACCAGCAGAGACTATGAAGCTTTCTTT. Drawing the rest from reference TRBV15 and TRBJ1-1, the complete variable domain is DAMVIQNPRYQVTQFGKPVTLSCSQTLNHNVMYWYQQKSSQAPKLLFHYYDKDFNNEADTPDNFQSRRPNTSFCFLDIRSPGLGDTAMYLCATSRDYEAFFGQGTRLTVV.

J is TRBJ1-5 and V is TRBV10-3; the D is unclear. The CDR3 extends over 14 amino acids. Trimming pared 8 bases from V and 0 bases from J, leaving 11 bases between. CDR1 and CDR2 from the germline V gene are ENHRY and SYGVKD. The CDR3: CAIGPPDSNQPQHF. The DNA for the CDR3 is TGTGCCATCGGGCCGCCAGATAGCAATCAGCCCCAGCATTTT.

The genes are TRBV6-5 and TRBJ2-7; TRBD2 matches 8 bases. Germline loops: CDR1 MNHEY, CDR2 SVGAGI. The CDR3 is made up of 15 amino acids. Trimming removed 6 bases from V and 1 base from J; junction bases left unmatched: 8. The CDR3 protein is CASSPLAGPSYEQYV. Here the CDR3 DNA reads TGTGCCAGCAGCCCCCTAGCGGGCCCTTCCTACGAGCAGTACGTC.

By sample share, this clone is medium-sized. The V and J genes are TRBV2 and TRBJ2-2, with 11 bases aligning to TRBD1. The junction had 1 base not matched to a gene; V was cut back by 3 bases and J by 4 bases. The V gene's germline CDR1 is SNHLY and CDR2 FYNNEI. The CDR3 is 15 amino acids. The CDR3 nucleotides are TGTGCCAGCAGTGACGGGACAGGGGGCACCGGGGAGCTGTTTTTT. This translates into CASSDGTGGTGELFF.

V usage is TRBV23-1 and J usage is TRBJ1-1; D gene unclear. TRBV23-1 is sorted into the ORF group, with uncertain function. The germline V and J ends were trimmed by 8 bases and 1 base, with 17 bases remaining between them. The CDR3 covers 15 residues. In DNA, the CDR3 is TGCGCCAGCCCTGGACTGTTTTCCCAGAACACTGAAGCTTTCTTT. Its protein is CASPGLFSQNTEAFF.

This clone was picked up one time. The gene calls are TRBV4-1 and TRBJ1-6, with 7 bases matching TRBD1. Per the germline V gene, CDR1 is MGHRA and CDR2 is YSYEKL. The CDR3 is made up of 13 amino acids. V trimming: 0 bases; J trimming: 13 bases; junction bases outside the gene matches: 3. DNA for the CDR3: TGCGCCAGCAGCCAAGATAGGGGGCGGCCCCTCCACTTT. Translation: CASSQDRGRPLHF.

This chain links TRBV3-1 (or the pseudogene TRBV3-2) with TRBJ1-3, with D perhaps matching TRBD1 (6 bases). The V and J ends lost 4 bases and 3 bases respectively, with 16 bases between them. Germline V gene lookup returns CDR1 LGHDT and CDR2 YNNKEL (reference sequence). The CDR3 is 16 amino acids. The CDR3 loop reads CASSPFDRDIGNTIYF. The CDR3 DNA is TGTGCCAGCAGCCCTTTCGACCGGGACATTGGAAACACCATATATTTT.

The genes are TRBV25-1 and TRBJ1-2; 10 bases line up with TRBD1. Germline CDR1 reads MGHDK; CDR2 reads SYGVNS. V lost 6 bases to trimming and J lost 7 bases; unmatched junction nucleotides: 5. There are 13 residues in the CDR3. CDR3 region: CASRGTGEGGYTF. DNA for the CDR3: TGTGCCAGCAGGGGGACAGGGGAGGGTGGCTACACCTTC.

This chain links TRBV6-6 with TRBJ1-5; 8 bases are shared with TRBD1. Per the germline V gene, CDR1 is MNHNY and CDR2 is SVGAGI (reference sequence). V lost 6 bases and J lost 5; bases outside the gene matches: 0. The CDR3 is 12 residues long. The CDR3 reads CASRTGDQPQHF. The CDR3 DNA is TGTGCCAGCAGGACAGGGGATCAGCCCCAGCATTTT.

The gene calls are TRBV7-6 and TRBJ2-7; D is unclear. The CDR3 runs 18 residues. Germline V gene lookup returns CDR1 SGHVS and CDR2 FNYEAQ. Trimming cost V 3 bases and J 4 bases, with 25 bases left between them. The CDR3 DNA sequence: TGTGCCAGCAGCTTGGCAGTCGCCGGTAGCCAACCAACGTACGAGCAGTACTTC. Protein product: CASSLAVAGSQPTYEQYF.

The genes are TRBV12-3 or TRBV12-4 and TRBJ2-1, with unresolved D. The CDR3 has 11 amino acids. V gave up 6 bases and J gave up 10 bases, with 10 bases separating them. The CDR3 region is CASSPRSEQFF. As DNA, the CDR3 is TGTGCCAGCAGCCCCAGGTCGGAGCAGTTCTTC.

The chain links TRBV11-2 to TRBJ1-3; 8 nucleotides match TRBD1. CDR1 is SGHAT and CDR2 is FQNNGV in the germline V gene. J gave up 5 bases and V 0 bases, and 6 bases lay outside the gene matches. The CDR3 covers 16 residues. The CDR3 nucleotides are TGTGCCAGCAGCTTAGATCAGGGGGCGATGAGAAACACCATATATTTT. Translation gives CASSLDQGAMRNTIYF.

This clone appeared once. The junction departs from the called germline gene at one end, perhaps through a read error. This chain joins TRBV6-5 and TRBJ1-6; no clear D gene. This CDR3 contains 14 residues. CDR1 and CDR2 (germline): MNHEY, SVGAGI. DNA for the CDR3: TGTGTCAGCAGACGGGAGCATAATAATTCACCCCTCCACTTT. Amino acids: CVSRREHNNSPLHF.

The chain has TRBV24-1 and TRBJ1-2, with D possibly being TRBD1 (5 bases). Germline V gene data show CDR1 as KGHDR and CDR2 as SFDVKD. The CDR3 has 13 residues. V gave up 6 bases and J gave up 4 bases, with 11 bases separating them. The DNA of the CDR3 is TGTGCCACCAGTCGCAGGGATGGCTATGGCTACACCTTC. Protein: CATSRRDGYGYTF.

CDR3 DNA: TGTGCCAGCAGCGTAGTTACAGGTATCATTAAGAATTATAGCACAGATACGCAGTATTTT. Protein product: CASSVVTGIIKNYSTDTQYF. The genes are TRBV9 and TRBJ2-3, with a possible D match to TRBD1 (5 bases). This CDR3 region has 20 residues. The germline V gene has CDR1 SGDLS and CDR2 YYNGEE. The V end lost 0 bases, the J end lost 0 bases, and 23 bases lay between the germline ends.

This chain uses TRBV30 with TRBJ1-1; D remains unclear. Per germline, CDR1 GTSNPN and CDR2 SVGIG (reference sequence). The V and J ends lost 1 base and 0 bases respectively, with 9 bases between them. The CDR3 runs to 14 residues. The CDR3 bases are TGTGCCTGGAGTGGACAACTCATGAACACTGAAGCTTTCTTT. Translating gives CAWSGQLMNTEAFF.

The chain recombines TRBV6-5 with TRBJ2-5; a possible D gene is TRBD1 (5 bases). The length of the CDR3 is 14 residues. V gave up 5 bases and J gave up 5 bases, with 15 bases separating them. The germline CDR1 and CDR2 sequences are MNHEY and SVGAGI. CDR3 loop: CASSPVRTRETQYF. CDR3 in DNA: TGTGCCAGCAGTCCAGTACGGACACGTGAGACCCAGTACTTC.

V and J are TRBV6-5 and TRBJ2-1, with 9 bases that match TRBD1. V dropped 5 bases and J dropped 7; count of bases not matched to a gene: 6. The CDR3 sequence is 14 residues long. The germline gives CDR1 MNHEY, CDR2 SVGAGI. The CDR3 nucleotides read TGTGCCAGCAGTCTCCGGGACAGGGTAAATGAGCAGTTCTTC. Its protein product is CASSLRDRVNEQFF.